This TCR beta chain was documented in a study of identifying expanded T cells in peripheral blood. Only in-frame clones appear in the TCRdb table, and some are missing; sequencing was by immunoSEQ multiplex PCR. The profile shows some 72,000 clones, roughly 90% of them singletons. The germline CDR1 and CDR2 sequences are SGHRS and YFSETQ. The CDR3 spans 15 residues. J was trimmed by 6 bases and V by 4 bases; bases with no gene match: 11. On this clone itself: What it binds is unknown.

Study-wide points: About 1.2 clones differed between technical replicates, versus about 15 and 19 over time.

The genes are TRBV5-1 and TRBJ1-2; 8 bases are shared with TRBD1. The TCR originated in a person aged 18 to 70 in good health. The specimen was blood. CDR3 in amino acids: CASSPVDRGIDGYTF. Written as DNA, the CDR3 is TGCGCCAGCAGCCCCGTCGACAGGGGAATAGATGGCTACACCTTC.